Below, one TCR beta chain is given with its context. This receptor's antigen is unknown. The data are from a study of CXCR3-negative and CXCR3-positive naive CD8 T cells (dated by TCRdb to about 2019). At the level of the whole study: In total, roughly 140 million TRB reads were obtained, which works out to roughly 1.5 +/- 0.3 million reads per library. The diversity and physicochemical repertoire analyses included fewer than twelve donors pooled from two independent experiments. The TRBV-TRBJ cluster analysis covered naive subsets from 5 or 6 donors and memory cells from 3 donors. Results the study describes overall, beyond this receptor: Within the same donor, TRBV-TRBJ usage looked similar between naive CXCR3-negative and CXCR3-positive cells, but memory cells had distinct patterns. Repertoire diversity was comparably high in both naive subsets but much lower in memory CD8+ T cells. Because CXCR3 expression was partially decreased after cryopreservation, freshly isolated PBMCs were used for most assays. Because surface CD5, which is linked to self-reactivity in mice, was comparable between the naive subsets, TCR interaction strength was also inferred from TRB CDR3 physicochemical properties. Compared with CXCR3-negative naive cells, CXCR3-positive naive cells had TRB CDR3s with higher hydrophobicity (lower Kidera factor 4), lower energy, and higher strength and volume indices.

Sequenced using a NextSeq 550. The Human TCR Profiling Kit (MiLaboratory) was used to prepare UMI-labeled 5' RACE TRB cDNA libraries. The full amount of extracted RNA was used for cDNA synthesis, and the full amount of resulting cDNA was used for PCR amplification. Libraries were prepared in parallel with an identical number of PCR cycles. For the original study's pipeline: About 53,000 +/- 9,400 unique UMI-labeled TRB cDNA molecules per library were extracted with MIGEC and MiXCR, with at least two reads per UMI required. An average of approximately 40,000 +/- 10,000 functional in-frame TRB CDR3 nucleotide clonotypes without stop codons was found per library. After downsampling to 5000 UMI-labeled TRB molecules per sample, diversity metrics such as normalized Shannon-Wiener and Chao1 were calculated in VDJtools. VDJtools computed clonotype-size-weighted physicochemical properties of the central five CDR3 residues: interaction energy, strength, volume and Kidera factor 4. Following TCRdb reprocessing, every CDR3 protein sequence forms one entry, and DNA is not provided. It is TCRdb's table, rather than the study itself, that gives the V and J calls and clone size. This specimen's table enumerates 55,000 to 65,000 distinct CDR3 sequences. The ten largest clones take up around 0.5% of the sample.

For every CD8+ T cell subset, around 300,000 cells were flow-sorted straight into RLT lysis buffer, and each subset was sorted in triplicate. To exclude memory contaminants, naive CD8+ T cells were stringently defined as CD45RO-CCR7+CD27+CD95-. Standard density gradient centrifugation was used to isolate peripheral blood mononuclear cells from buffy coats. Naive CXCR3-negative and CXCR3-positive CD8+ T cells were flow-sorted using a FACSAria III. Total RNA was extracted from sorted cells using an RNeasy Mini Kit. There are 14 amino acids in the CDR3, from cysteine to phenylalanine inclusive. The DNA is not on file. The germline V gene (reference sequence) specifies SGHKS as CDR1 and YYEKEE as CDR2.

What was sequenced was naive CXCR3+ CD8+ T cells from blood. Interpreted using the paper, the cell subset or site label stands for: CD45RO-CCR7+CD27+CD95- naive CD8+ T cells expressing CXCR3 (TNR3+). The source is a human donor in good health. Some clones in this sample may be carry-over from other donors' samples. The sequence is built from TRBV5-5 and TRBJ2-1; TCRdb outputs TRBD2, but without DNA this stays unchecked. CDR3 reads: CASSLGLAVNEQFF.